What follows are 26 T cell receptor beta chains derived from one specimen sequenced in a study of shared clonotypes between healthy human individuals. TCRdb's copy holds only in-frame clones and misses some; the assay was immunoSEQ multiplex PCR. Of about 2.3 million clones in the sample, approximately 93% are singletons; the top ten hold 0.35% to 0.5%. Sequencing was performed on naive CD4+ T cells from PBMCs. Indicated subset: CD45RA+ positively selected. The source is a man aged 18 to 35 in good health. Some clones in this sample may be carry-over from other donors' samples.

The V gene is TRBV9, the J gene TRBJ2-3; D unresolved. The germline V and J ends were trimmed by 4 bases and 2 bases, with 14 bases remaining between them. Germline V gene lookup returns CDR1 SGDLS and CDR2 YYNGEE. This CDR3 comprises 15 residues. The CDR3 nucleotides are TGTGCCAGCAGCCCCCCAGGCGGATCCACAGATACGCAGTATTTT. It is translated as CASSPPGGSTDTQYF.

The chain uses TRBV7-8 and TRBJ1-3; D is perhaps TRBD1 (5 bases). The CDR3 has 18 residues. The ends were cut back, 1 base at V and 0 bases at J, with 16 bases in the middle. Germline CDR1 and CDR2: SGHVS and FQNEAQ. The CDR3 sequence: CASSLVPWDRYSGNTIYF. CDR3 coding DNA: TGTGCCAGCAGCTTAGTTCCGTGGGACCGATACTCTGGAAACACCATATATTTT.

This sequence joins TRBV28 and TRBJ1-5, with TRBD1 as a possible D gene (6 bases). This CDR3 contains 16 residues. Germline CDR1 reads MDHEN; CDR2 reads SYDVKM. Trimming left V 3 bases short and J 0 bases short, with 12 bases between. CDR3 DNA sequence: TGTGCCAGCAGTTTGCCCGGGGACATTAGCAATCAGCCCCAGCATTTT. Residues: CASSLPGDISNQPQHF.

To note about this clone: The same CDR3 can be traced to other DNA sequences in this sample. J is TRBJ1-2 and V is TRBV7-8, with D unclear. From germline, CDR1 is SGHVS and CDR2 FQNEAQ. This CDR3 contains 14 residues. V was cut by 1 base and J by 0 bases, with 6 bases left in between. This CDR3 is CASSLEDSNYGYTF. CDR3 bases: TGTGCCAGCAGCTTAGAGGATTCTAACTATGGCTACACCTTC.

The J gene is TRBJ1-5, the V gene TRBV7-2; 8 bases align to TRBD1. Losses at the gene ends were 5 bases for V and 7 bases for J; bases not matched to a gene: 16. The CDR3 runs to 17 residues. Germline V gene data show CDR1 as SGHTA and CDR2 as FQGNSA. The CDR3 DNA follows: TGTGCCAGCAGCCACCCCGCGGCAGGGGGCGCGGAGCAGCCCCAGCATTTT. Protein: CASSHPAAGGAEQPQHF.

The chain is built from TRBV9 and TRBJ2-7, with TRBD1 matching over 7 bases. Trimming cost V 4 bases and J 2 bases; bases outside gene matches: 9. CDR1 and CDR2 (germline): SGDLS, YYNGEE. This CDR3 spans 15 amino acids. CDR3 sequence (DNA): TGTGCCAGCAGCCCTCGGACAGGAATCCCCTACGAGCAGTACTTC. It yields the protein CASSPRTGIPYEQYF. The entire variable domain, with the rest obtained from reference TRBV9 and TRBJ2-7, is as follows: DSGVTQTPKHLITATGQRVTLRCSPRSGDLSVYWYQQSLDQGLQFLIQYYNGEERAKGNILERFSAQQFPDLHSELNLSSLELGDSALYFCASSPRTGIPYEQYFGPGTRLTVT.

The rearrangement uses TRBV6-5 and TRBJ1-3; D call uncertain. The germline V gene has CDR1 MNHEY and CDR2 SVGAGI. The CDR3 has 15 amino acids. Trimming shortened V by 2 bases and J by 0 bases, and 8 bases separated the two germline ends. This CDR3 is CASSYTSYSGNTIYF. The CDR3 DNA reads TGTGCCAGCAGTTACACGTCCTACTCTGGAAACACCATATATTTT.

The genes are TRBV6-6 and TRBJ2-5; tentative D call: TRBD2 (5 bases). The V gene's germline CDR1 is MNHNY and CDR2 SVGAGI (reference sequence). The V and J ends lost 10 bases and 1 base respectively, with 22 bases between them. The CDR3 spans 16 residues. CDR3 nucleotide sequence: TGTGCCACCAGGTTGGGAATAGCGTCGATCCAAGAGACCCAGTACTTC. This encodes CATRLGIASIQETQYF.

The chain employs TRBV18 and TRBJ2-2; tentatively, D is TRBD2 (5 bases). This CDR3 has 14 amino acids. The germline V gene has CDR1 KGHSH and CDR2 LQKENI. V was pared by 5 bases and J by 0 bases, with 7 bases between. This chain's CDR3 is CASSDYSNTGELFF. The DNA of the CDR3 is TGTGCCAGCTCAGACTATTCGAACACCGGGGAGCTGTTTTTT.

V is TRBV6-5 and J is TRBJ2-7; TRBD1 matches 10 bases. J gave up 8 bases and V 6 bases, and 4 bases lay outside the gene matches. The CDR3 is 12 residues long. Per germline, CDR1 MNHEY and CDR2 SVGAGI. Here the CDR3 DNA reads TGTGCCAGCAGAGGGACAGGGGAAAAGCAGTACTTC. It specifies CASRGTGEKQYF.

This clone came up a few times. Other DNA variants within this sample encode the same CDR3. The rearrangement links TRBV6-1 to TRBJ1-5, with D unclear. Looked up from germline, CDR1 is MNHNS and CDR2 is SASEGT. The CDR3 contains 15 residues. Trimming took 1 base from V and 3 from J, leaving 10 bases between them. The CDR3 reads CASSEVGGSNQPQHF. The CDR3 nucleotides are TGTGCCAGCAGTGAAGTTGGAGGGTCCAATCAGCCCCAGCATTTT.

This clone was found once. The J gene is TRBJ2-7, the V gene TRBV5-1; 7 bases agree with TRBD1. Germline V lookup: CDR1 SGHRS, CDR2 YFSETQ. V lost 2 bases, J lost 5 bases, and 13 bases stayed unmatched. This CDR3 contains 16 residues. CDR3 sequence reads: CASSFLGSGQVHEQYF. DNA for the CDR3: TGCGCCAGCAGCTTCCTAGGATCAGGACAGGTCCACGAGCAGTACTTC.

The rearrangement links TRBV5-4 to TRBJ2-7, with 7 bases aligning to TRBD1. CDR1 is SGHNT, CDR2 YYREEE, per germline (reference sequence). This CDR3 is 13 amino acids long. J gave up 7 bases and V 3 bases, and 7 bases lay outside the gene matches. The CDR3 loop is CASSSQQGQEQYF. In DNA, the CDR3 is TGTGCCAGCAGCTCGCAACAGGGGCAAGAGCAGTACTTC.

Regarding this clone: The identical CDR3 is also encoded by other nucleotide sequences in the sample. CDR3: CASSPLAGGPNEQFF. Here the CDR3 DNA reads TGCGCCAGCAGCCCTCTAGCGGGAGGGCCCAATGAGCAGTTCTTC. The V gene is TRBV5-1, the J gene TRBJ2-1; 12 nucleotides line up with TRBD2. The CDR3 extends over 15 amino acids. CDR1 is SGHRS, CDR2 YFSETQ, per germline. The V segment lost 4 bases and the J segment 6 bases; nucleotides outside the gene matches: 5. Supplemented by reference TRBV5-1 and TRBJ2-1, the full variable domain reads KAGVTQTPRYLIKTRGQQVTLSCSPISGHRSVSWYQQTPGQGLQFLFEYFSETQRNKGNFPGRFSGRQFSNSRSEMNVSTLELGDSALYLCASSPLAGGPNEQFFGPGTRLTVL.

V and J are TRBV14 and TRBJ2-7, with a weak D call TRBD2 (5 bases). Trimming removed 3 bases from V and 2 bases from J, with 26 bases in between. The CDR3 is 19 amino acids. CDR1 is SGHDN, CDR2 FVKESK, per germline. This CDR3 reads CASSHGPLAEVTPTYEQYF. The CDR3 bases are TGTGCCAGCAGCCACGGCCCTCTCGCGGAGGTCACCCCAACCTACGAGCAGTACTTC.

This clone was seen just once. CDR3 residues: CASSRGDPNSNQPQHF. The CDR3 nucleotides are TGTGCCAGCAGTCGTGGTGATCCTAATAGCAATCAGCCCCAGCATTTT. V gene TRBV5-8 combines with J gene TRBJ1-5; no clear D gene. Germline V lookup: CDR1 SGHTS, CDR2 YDEGEE. The CDR3 has 16 residues. V was trimmed by 5 bases and J by 0 bases, leaving 15 bases between them.

The gene calls are TRBV5-1 and TRBJ2-7; D is undetermined. Trimming left V 4 bases short and J 7 bases short, with 9 bases between. The CDR3 contains 11 residues. CDR1 is SGHRS and CDR2 is YFSETQ in the germline V gene. The chain's CDR3 is CASSANWEQYF. The CDR3, as DNA: TGCGCCAGCAGCGCCAACTGGGAGCAGTACTTC. Together with reference TRBV5-1 and TRBJ2-7, the CDR3 gives the full variable domain: KAGVTQTPRYLIKTRGQQVTLSCSPISGHRSVSWYQQTPGQGLQFLFEYFSETQRNKGNFPGRFSGRQFSNSRSEMNVSTLELGDSALYLCASSANWEQYFGPGTRLTVT.

J is TRBJ2-7 and V is TRBV10-3; possibly TRBD1 for D (6 bases). CDR3 size: 13 residues. The V end lost 4 bases, the J end lost 4 bases, and 11 bases lay between the germline ends. The germline CDR1 and CDR2 sequences are ENHRY and SYGVKD. As DNA, the CDR3 is TGTGCCATCAGTGCAGGGGAATGGTACGAGCAGTACTTC. Its protein is CAISAGEWYEQYF.

The J gene is TRBJ1-5, the V gene TRBV5-6; tentatively, D is TRBD1 (5 bases). The CDR3 length is 14 residues. Trimming took off 4 bases at V and 6 bases at J, with 14 bases between the two ends. CDR1 SGHDT and CDR2 YYEEEE come from the germline V gene. The CDR3 protein is CASSPRSGVQPQHF. CDR3 DNA: TGTGCCAGCAGCCCCAGGTCGGGGGTTCAGCCCCAGCATTTT.

The rearrangement links TRBV11-1 to TRBJ1-1; D is uncertain. The CDR3 extends over 14 amino acids. V lost 2 bases, J lost 1 base, and 8 bases lay in between. Per germline, CDR1 SGHAT and CDR2 FQDESV (reference sequence). The DNA of the CDR3 is TGTGCCAGCAGCTTATACGGTAGGAACACTGAAGCTTTCTTT. Translating it yields CASSLYGRNTEAFF.

This clone was found once. This chain links TRBV30 with TRBJ2-3; D not certain. This CDR3 is built from 13 residues. CDR1 is GTSNPN, CDR2 SVGIG, per germline (reference sequence). V lost 4 bases and J lost 0, with 8 bases in between. The CDR3 nucleotides are TGTGCCTGGAAAAAATTTAGCACAGATACGCAGTATTTT. It codes for CAWKKFSTDTQYF.

The V call is TRBV15, the J call TRBJ1-1, with 8 nucleotides matching TRBD1. There are 14 residues in the CDR3. With 0 bases clipped from V and 10 bases from J, the junction kept 7 bases outside the gene matches. CDR1 is LNHNV, CDR2 YYDKDF, per germline (reference sequence). In nucleotides, the CDR3 is TGTGCCACCAGCAGAGATCGAGGGGACAGGATAGCTTTCTTT. It yields the protein CATSRDRGDRIAFF.

The chain links TRBV10-3 to TRBJ1-6; 8 bases map to TRBD1. V shed 6 bases and J 0 bases; nucleotides not matched to a gene: 7. The CDR3 spans 17 residues. Germline V gene sequence: CDR1 ENHRY, CDR2 SYGVKD. CDR3 bases: TGTGCCATCAGGGGACAGGAGCTGAGCTCCTATAATTCACCCCTCCACTTT. This codes for CAIRGQELSSYNSPLHF.

V is TRBV7-8 and J is TRBJ1-1, with a weak D call TRBD1 (5 bases). With 1 base removed from V and 3 bases from J, the gap between germline ends came to 9 bases. This CDR3 has 14 amino acids. Germline V gene sequence: CDR1 SGHVS, CDR2 FQNEAQ. The CDR3 nucleotides read TGTGCCAGCAGCTTAGAGAGGGGAGACACTGAAGCTTTCTTT. Its translation: CASSLERGDTEAFF.

V and J are TRBV7-9 and TRBJ2-3; TRBD2 matches at 12 bases. CDR3 length equals 15 residues. V dropped 4 bases and J dropped 6; count of bases not matched to a gene: 5. CDR1 SEHNR and CDR2 FQNEAQ come from the germline V gene (reference sequence). The CDR3 protein is CASSSTSGSSDTQYF. The CDR3 DNA reads TGTGCCAGCAGCTCGACTAGCGGGAGTTCCGATACGCAGTATTTT.

This chain connects TRBV19 to TRBJ2-1; possibly TRBD1 or TRBD2 for D (6 bases each). Trimming stripped 3 bases from V and 8 bases from J, with 17 bases between. In germline, CDR1 is LNHDA, CDR2 SQIVND (reference sequence). The CDR3 consists of 15 residues. CDR3 amino acids: CASSIRGELIDEQFF. CDR3 DNA sequence: TGTGCCAGTAGTATTAGGGGGGAGCTCATCGATGAGCAGTTCTTC. Supplemented by reference TRBV19 and TRBJ2-1, the full variable domain reads DGGITQSPKYLFRKEGQNVTLSCEQNLNHDAMYWYRQDPGQGLRLIYYSQIVNDFQKGDIAEGYSVSREKKESFPLTVTSAQKNPTAFYLCASSIRGELIDEQFFGPGTRLTVL.